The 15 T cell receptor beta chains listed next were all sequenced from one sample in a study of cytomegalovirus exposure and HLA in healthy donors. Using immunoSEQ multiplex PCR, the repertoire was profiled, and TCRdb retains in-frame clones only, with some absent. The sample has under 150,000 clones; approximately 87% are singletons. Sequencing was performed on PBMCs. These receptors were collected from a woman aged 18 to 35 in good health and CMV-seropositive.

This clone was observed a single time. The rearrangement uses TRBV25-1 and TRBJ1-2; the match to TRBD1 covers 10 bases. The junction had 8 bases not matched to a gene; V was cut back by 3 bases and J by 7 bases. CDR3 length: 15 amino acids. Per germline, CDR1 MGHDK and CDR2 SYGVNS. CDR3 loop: CASSDSRTGGVGYTF. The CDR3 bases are TGTGCCAGCAGTGACTCTCGGACAGGGGGAGTTGGCTACACCTTC.

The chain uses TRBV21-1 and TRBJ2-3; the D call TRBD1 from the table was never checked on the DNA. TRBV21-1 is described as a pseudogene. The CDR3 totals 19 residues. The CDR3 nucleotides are TGTGCCAGCAGCAAAGTCGGTCGCAGGGGAAGAGTTCTGGCAGATACGCAGTATTTT. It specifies CASSKVGRRGRVLADTQYF.

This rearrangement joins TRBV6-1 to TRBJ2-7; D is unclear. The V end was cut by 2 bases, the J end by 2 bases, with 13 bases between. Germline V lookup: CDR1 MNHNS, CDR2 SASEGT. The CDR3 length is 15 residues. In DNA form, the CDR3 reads TGTGCCAGCAGTGAACTCGGCCCAGAGGCCTACGAGCAGTACTTC. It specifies CASSELGPEAYEQYF.

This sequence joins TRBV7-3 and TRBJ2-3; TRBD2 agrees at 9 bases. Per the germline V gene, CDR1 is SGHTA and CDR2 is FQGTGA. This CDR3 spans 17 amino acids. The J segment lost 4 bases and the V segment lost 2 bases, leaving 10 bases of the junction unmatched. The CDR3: CASSLYGSGSGADTQYF. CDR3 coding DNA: TGTGCCAGCAGCTTATATGGTAGCGGGAGTGGAGCAGATACGCAGTATTTT. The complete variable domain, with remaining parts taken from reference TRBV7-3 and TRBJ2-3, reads GAGVSQTPSNKVTEKGKYVELRCDPISGHTALYWYRQSLGQGPEFLIYFQGTGAADDSGLPNDRFFAVRPEGSVSTLKIQRTERGDSAVYLCASSLYGSGSGADTQYFGPGTRLTVL.

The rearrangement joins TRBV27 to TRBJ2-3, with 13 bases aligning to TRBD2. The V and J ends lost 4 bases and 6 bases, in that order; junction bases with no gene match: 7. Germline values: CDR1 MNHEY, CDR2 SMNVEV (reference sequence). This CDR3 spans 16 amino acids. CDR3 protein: CASSSLAGGPSDTQYF. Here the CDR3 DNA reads TGTGCCAGCAGTTCACTAGCGGGGGGGCCATCGGATACGCAGTATTTT.

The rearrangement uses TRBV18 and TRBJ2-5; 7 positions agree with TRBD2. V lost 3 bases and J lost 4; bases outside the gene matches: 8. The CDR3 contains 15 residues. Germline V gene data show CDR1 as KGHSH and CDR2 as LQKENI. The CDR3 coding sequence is TGTGCCAGCTCACCGCTGGGGGGGTTGAGAGAGACCCAGTACTTC. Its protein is CASSPLGGLRETQYF.

The CDR3 coding sequence is TGTGCCAGTAGTATACTTCAGGGGTTCGATCAGCCCCAGCATTTT. Residues: CASSILQGFDQPQHF. V gene TRBV19 combines with J gene TRBJ1-5, with a tentative D call TRBD1 (6 bases). The CDR3 has 15 residues. Germline-derived CDR1 and CDR2 are LNHDA and SQIVND (reference sequence). V was pared by 2 bases and J by 5 bases, with 13 bases between. Together with reference TRBV19 and TRBJ1-5, the CDR3 gives the full variable domain: DGGITQSPKYLFRKEGQNVTLSCEQNLNHDAMYWYRQDPGQGLRLIYYSQIVNDFQKGDIAEGYSVSREKKESFPLTVTSAQKNPTAFYLCASSILQGFDQPQHFGDGTRLSIL.

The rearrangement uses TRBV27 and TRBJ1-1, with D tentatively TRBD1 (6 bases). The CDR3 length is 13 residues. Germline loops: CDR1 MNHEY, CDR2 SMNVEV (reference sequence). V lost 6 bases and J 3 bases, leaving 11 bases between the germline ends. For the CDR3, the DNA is TGTGCCAGCAGGTGGACAGCTGACACTGAAGCTTTCTTT. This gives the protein CASRWTADTEAFF.

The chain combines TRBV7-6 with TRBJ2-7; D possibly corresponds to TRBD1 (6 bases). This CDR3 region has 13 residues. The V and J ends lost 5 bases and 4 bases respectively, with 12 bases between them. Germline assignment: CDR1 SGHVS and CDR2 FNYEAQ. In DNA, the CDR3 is TGTGCCAGCAGCCCACTAGGGGGATACGAGCAGTACTTC. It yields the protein CASSPLGGYEQYF. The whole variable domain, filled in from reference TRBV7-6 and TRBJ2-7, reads GAGVSQSPRYKVTKRGQDVALRCDPISGHVSLYWYRQALGQGPEFLTYFNYEAQQDKSGLPNDRFSAERPEGSISTLTIQRTEQRDSAMYRCASSPLGGYEQYFGPGTRLTVT.

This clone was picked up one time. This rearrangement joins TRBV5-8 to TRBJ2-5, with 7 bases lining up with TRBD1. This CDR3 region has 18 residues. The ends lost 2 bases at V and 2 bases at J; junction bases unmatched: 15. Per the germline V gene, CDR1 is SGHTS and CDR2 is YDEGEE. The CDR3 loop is CASSFLKSSQGNQETQYF. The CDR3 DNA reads TGTGCCAGCAGCTTCTTGAAGTCGTCACAGGGGAATCAAGAGACCCAGTACTTC.

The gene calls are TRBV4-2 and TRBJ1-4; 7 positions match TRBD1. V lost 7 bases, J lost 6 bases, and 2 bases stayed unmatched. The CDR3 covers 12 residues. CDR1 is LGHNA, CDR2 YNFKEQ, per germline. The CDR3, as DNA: TGTGCCAGCAATGACAGGGATGAAAAACTGTTTTTT. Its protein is CASNDRDEKLFF.

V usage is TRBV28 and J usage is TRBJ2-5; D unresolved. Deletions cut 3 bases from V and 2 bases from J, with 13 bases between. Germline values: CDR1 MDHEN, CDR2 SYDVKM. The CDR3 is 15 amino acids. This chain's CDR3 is CASSFGGSNQETQYF. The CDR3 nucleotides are TGTGCCAGCAGTTTCGGCGGCAGCAATCAAGAGACCCAGTACTTC.

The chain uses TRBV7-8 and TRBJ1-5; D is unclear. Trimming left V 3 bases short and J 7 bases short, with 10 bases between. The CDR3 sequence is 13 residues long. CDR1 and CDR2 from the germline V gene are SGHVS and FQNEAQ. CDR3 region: CASSFGVTQPQHF. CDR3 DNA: TGTGCCAGCAGCTTCGGGGTTACCCAGCCCCAGCATTTT. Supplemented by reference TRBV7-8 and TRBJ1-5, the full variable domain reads GAGVSQSPRYKVAKRGQDVALRCDPISGHVSLFWYQQALGQGPEFLTYFQNEAQLDKSGLPSDRFFAERPEGSVSTLKIQRTQQEDSAVYLCASSFGVTQPQHFGDGTRLSIL.

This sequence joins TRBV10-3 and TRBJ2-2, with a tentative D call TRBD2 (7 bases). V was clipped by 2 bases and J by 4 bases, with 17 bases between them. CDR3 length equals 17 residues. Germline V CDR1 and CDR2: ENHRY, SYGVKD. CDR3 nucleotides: TGTGCCATCAGTGAGAGAGGTGGGAGGGGGACCACCGGGGAGCTGTTTTTT. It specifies CAISERGGRGTTGELFF.

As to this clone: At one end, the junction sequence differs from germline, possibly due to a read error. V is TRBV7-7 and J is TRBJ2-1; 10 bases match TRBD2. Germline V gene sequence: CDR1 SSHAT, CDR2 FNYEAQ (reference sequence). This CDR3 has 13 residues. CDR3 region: CASSLAGGNEQFF. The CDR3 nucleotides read TGTGCTAGCAGCTTAGCGGGGGGCAATGAGCAGTTCTTC.